Below, 23 T cell receptor beta chains from the same sample are listed, as sequenced in a study. TCRdb passed the RT-PCR reads through MiXCR, listing each CDR3 protein once. This table has 650,000 to 800,000 distinct CDR3 sequences, 11% to 15% appearing once. Material for sequencing was memory CD4+ T cells from blood. The receptor set was obtained from a female donor in good health, serving as a healthy control.

The chain recombines TRBV6-1 with TRBJ1-1; TRBD1 aligns across 10 bases. This CDR3 has 15 residues. Germline V gene data show CDR1 as MNHNS and CDR2 as SASEGT. With V trimmed by 4 bases and J by 8 bases, 10 bases remained unmatched. The chain's CDR3 is CASSARQGAREEAFF. In DNA form, the CDR3 reads TGTGCCAGCAGTGCAAGACAGGGGGCGAGAGAGGAAGCTTTCTTT.

The chain links TRBV13 to TRBJ1-3; 8 bases agree with TRBD1. CDR1 is PRHDT and CDR2 is FYEKMQ in the germline V gene (reference sequence). The trim removed 4 bases at V and 2 bases at J, leaving 13 bases unmatched. This CDR3 is 18 amino acids long. The CDR3 protein is CASSSERQGAVAGNTIYF. Here the CDR3 DNA reads TGTGCCAGCAGCTCCGAACGTCAGGGGGCTGTGGCTGGAAACACCATATATTTT.

The chain uses TRBV9 and TRBJ2-7, with D maybe TRBD1 (5 bases). The germline V and J ends were trimmed by 0 bases and 7 bases, with 14 bases remaining between them. Germline CDR1 SGDLS, CDR2 YYNGEE. The CDR3 sequence is 14 residues long. CDR3 DNA sequence: TGTGCCAGCAGCGTAGAGTCTGCAGGGCGGGAGCAGTACTTC. Amino acid sequence: CASSVESAGREQYF.

The V and J genes are TRBV5-1 and TRBJ2-1; a possible D gene is TRBD1 (6 bases). V dropped 4 bases and J dropped 5 bases, with 16 bases sitting between them. Germline-derived CDR1 and CDR2 are SGHRS and YFSETQ. The CDR3 loop spans 15 amino acids. This CDR3 reads CASSQVSGVDNEQFF. The CDR3 region has the DNA TGCGCCAGCAGCCAAGTTTCAGGGGTTGACAATGAGCAGTTCTTC. Full variable domain (rest looked up from reference TRBV5-1 and TRBJ2-1): KAGVTQTPRYLIKTRGQQVTLSCSPISGHRSVSWYQQTPGQGLQFLFEYFSETQRNKGNFPGRFSGRQFSNSRSEMNVSTLELGDSALYLCASSQVSGVDNEQFFGPGTRLTVL.

J is TRBJ2-3 and V is TRBV9, with D possibly matching TRBD2 (5 bases). Trimming took 0 bases from V and 3 from J, leaving 11 bases between them. CDR1 SGDLS and CDR2 YYNGEE come from the germline V gene. This CDR3 has 15 residues. Here the CDR3 reads CASSVGASRTDTQYF. The CDR3 region has the DNA TGTGCCAGCAGCGTAGGCGCTAGCAGGACAGATACGCAGTATTTT.

The V gene is TRBV5-6, the J gene TRBJ1-2; a weak D match, TRBD1 (6 bases). The CDR3 has 14 amino acids. V was clipped by 4 bases and J by 3 bases, with 13 bases between them. Germline V gene sequence: CDR1 SGHDT, CDR2 YYEEEE. The CDR3 nucleotides read TGTGCCAGCAGCAGGGACAACTTCCACTATGGCTACACCTTC. Translation gives CASSRDNFHYGYTF.

CDR3 coding DNA: TGTGCCAGCAGCTGGGAGGACAGACCAAATGAAAAACTGTTTTTT. It translates to CASSWEDRPNEKLFF. The chain combines TRBV11-3 with TRBJ1-4; weak D call: TRBD1 (6 bases). Germline CDR1 SGHNT, CDR2 YENEEA. CDR3 size: 15 residues. Trimming stripped 4 bases from V and 5 bases from J, with 14 bases between.

This clonotype was seen a handful of times. The V call is TRBV5-1, the J call TRBJ2-6, with a tentative D call TRBD2 (6 bases). V was cut by 6 bases and J by 1 base, with 11 bases left in between. The CDR3 spans 15 residues. CDR1 and CDR2 from the germline V gene are SGHRS and YFSETQ. CDR3 bases: TGCGCCAGCACCCTCGGGACTTCTGGGGCCAACGTCCTGACTTTC. Translated, it gives CASTLGTSGANVLTF.

This clonotype was detected many times. The J gene is TRBJ1-2, the V gene TRBV12-3 or TRBV12-4; a possible D gene is TRBD1 (5 bases). Trimming shortened V by 5 bases and J by 4 bases, and 14 bases separated the two germline ends. The CDR3 extends over 14 amino acids. The CDR3 region has the DNA TGTGCCAGCAGTCGCTCGACAGAAACCTATGGCTACACCTTC. It translates to CASSRSTETYGYTF.

In this sample, this clonotype turned up once. This may be a read error, as it is one base from a much larger clone. The rearrangement joins TRBV6-1 to TRBJ1-1; tentative D call: TRBD1 (6 bases). CDR1 and CDR2 (germline): MNHNS, SASEGT. This CDR3 spans 15 amino acids. V dropped 0 bases and J dropped 4 bases, with 12 bases sitting between them. The CDR3 nucleotides read TGTGCCAGCAGTGAAGCTAGAAGGGGGGGCACTGAAGCTTTCTTT. It specifies CASSEARRGGTEAFF.

This clonotype was seen ten or more times. The V gene is TRBV28, the J gene TRBJ2-7; 9 nucleotides agree with TRBD1. In germline, CDR1 is MDHEN, CDR2 SYDVKM. The CDR3 covers 15 residues. Losses at the gene ends were 8 bases for V and 7 bases for J; bases not matched to a gene: 15. CDR3 sequence reads: CASSGWGQGNQEQYF. In DNA form, the CDR3 reads TGTGCCAGCTCAGGGTGGGGACAGGGAAATCAAGAGCAGTACTTC.

V gene TRBV7-2 combines with J gene TRBJ1-2; TRBD1 might be the D (5 bases). The CDR3 totals 14 residues. CDR1 SGHTA and CDR2 FQGNSA come from the germline V gene. Trimming shortened V by 5 bases and J by 5 bases, and 15 bases separated the two germline ends. The CDR3 region is CASSPWAGGYGYTF. The CDR3 DNA reads as TGTGCCAGCAGCCCGTGGGCGGGGGGATATGGCTACACCTTC.

This clonotype was observed a few times. V usage is TRBV3-1 and J usage is TRBJ2-2; TRBD2 matches at 11 bases. The CDR3 consists of 16 residues. Germline CDR1 is LGHDT and CDR2 is YNNKEL (reference sequence). With 2 bases clipped from V and 4 bases from J, the junction kept 3 bases outside the gene matches. DNA of the CDR3: TGTGCCAGCAGCCAAAGGGGGACTAGCGGCACCGGGGAGCTGTTTTTT. This sequence encodes CASSQRGTSGTGELFF.

This chain uses TRBV6-5 with TRBJ1-6; D is unclear. CDR1 MNHEY and CDR2 SVGAGI come from the germline V gene. Trimming removed 0 bases from V and 0 bases from J, with 9 bases in between. The CDR3 is 17 residues long. The CDR3 DNA is TGTGCCAGCAGTTACTCGAGCGACCCCTCCTATAATTCACCCCTCCACTTT. Its protein product is CASSYSSDPSYNSPLHF.

CDR3 region: CASSLRWTGGYEQYF. The CDR3 DNA follows: TGTGCCAGCAGCCTGAGGTGGACAGGGGGGTACGAGCAGTACTTC. This sequence joins TRBV11-1 and TRBJ2-7, with 10 positions matching TRBD1. CDR1 SGHAT and CDR2 FQDESV come from the germline V gene (reference sequence). This CDR3 comprises 15 residues. The junction had 8 bases not matched to a gene; V was cut back by 5 bases and J by 4 bases.

The genes are TRBV5-1 and TRBJ2-3, with TRBD1 matching over 10 bases. Germline V gene data show CDR1 as SGHRS and CDR2 as YFSETQ. V was clipped by 4 bases and J by 5 bases; unmatched bases: 4. The CDR3 covers 14 residues. The DNA for the CDR3 is TGCGCCAGCAGCCAGGGACAGGGGAAAGATACGCAGTATTTT. Protein product: CASSQGQGKDTQYF.

There are many counts of this clonotype. This chain connects TRBV20-1 to TRBJ2-3, with TRBD2 matching 13 bases. J gave up 2 bases and V 6 bases, and 5 bases lay outside the gene matches. Germline-derived CDR1 and CDR2 are DFQATT and SNEGSKA (reference sequence). This CDR3 contains 15 residues. Here the CDR3 reads CSATSGGASTDTQYF. Written as DNA, the CDR3 is TGCAGTGCAACTAGCGGGGGGGCCTCCACAGATACGCAGTATTTT.

This clonotype showed up many times. The chain combines TRBV28 with TRBJ2-2; D ambiguous. The CDR3 totals 14 residues. The germline V and J ends were trimmed by 3 bases and 1 base, with 6 bases remaining between them. In germline, CDR1 is MDHEN, CDR2 SYDVKM. This CDR3 is CASSFSRNTGELFF. CDR3 bases: TGTGCCAGCAGTTTTTCTAGGAACACCGGGGAGCTGTTTTTT.

The chain uses TRBV12-3 or TRBV12-4 and TRBJ1-1; 10 bases align to TRBD1. The CDR3 spans 16 residues. Trimming took 6 bases from V and 10 from J; bases not matched to a gene: 17. Written as DNA, the CDR3 is TGTGCCAGCAGCCCGACAGGGGGCGCCGGTACCAGGAGAGCTTTCTTT. Its protein is CASSPTGGAGTRRAFF.

This clonotype is a singleton in its sample. The chain has TRBV20-1 and TRBJ1-5; a possible D gene is TRBD1 (5 bases). Per germline, CDR1 DFQATT and CDR2 SNEGSKA (reference sequence). V lost 0 bases to trimming and J lost 5 bases, with 11 bases between them. CDR3 size: 14 residues. The CDR3 bases are TGCAGTGCTAGAGATCGGGCAGGGCATCAGCCCCAGCATTTT. This encodes CSARDRAGHQPQHF.

Here the CDR3 reads CASSFSGTGDTGELFF. Written as DNA, the CDR3 is TGTGCCAGCAGCTTTTCCGGGACAGGGGACACCGGGGAGCTGTTTTTT. The chain uses TRBV7-9 and TRBJ2-2; TRBD1 matches at 10 bases. J gave up 3 bases and V 3 bases, and 4 bases lay outside the gene matches. This CDR3 spans 16 amino acids. From germline, CDR1 is SEHNR and CDR2 FQNEAQ (reference sequence).

This clonotype has a handful of counts. The CDR3 coding sequence is TGTGCCAGCAGTAGTGTAGGGGGAGCTTTCTTT. Translation: CASSSVGGAFF. V and J are TRBV6-5 and TRBJ1-1; D perhaps matches TRBD1 (6 bases). V was shortened by 5 bases and J by 10 bases, with 11 bases between the two germline ends. The CDR3 contains 11 residues. Germline CDR1 reads MNHEY; CDR2 reads SVGAGI.

This clonotype was found many times. The genes are TRBV29-1 and TRBJ2-1, with 9 positions matching TRBD2. Germline assignment: CDR1 SQVTM and CDR2 ANQGSEA. The length of the CDR3 is 16 residues. Trimming at V came to 0 bases and at J to 7 bases, leaving 10 bases not matched to a gene. The CDR3 sequence: CSVEEPAGGRWNEQFF. CDR3 bases: TGCAGCGTTGAAGAACCAGCGGGAGGAAGGTGGAATGAGCAGTTCTTC.